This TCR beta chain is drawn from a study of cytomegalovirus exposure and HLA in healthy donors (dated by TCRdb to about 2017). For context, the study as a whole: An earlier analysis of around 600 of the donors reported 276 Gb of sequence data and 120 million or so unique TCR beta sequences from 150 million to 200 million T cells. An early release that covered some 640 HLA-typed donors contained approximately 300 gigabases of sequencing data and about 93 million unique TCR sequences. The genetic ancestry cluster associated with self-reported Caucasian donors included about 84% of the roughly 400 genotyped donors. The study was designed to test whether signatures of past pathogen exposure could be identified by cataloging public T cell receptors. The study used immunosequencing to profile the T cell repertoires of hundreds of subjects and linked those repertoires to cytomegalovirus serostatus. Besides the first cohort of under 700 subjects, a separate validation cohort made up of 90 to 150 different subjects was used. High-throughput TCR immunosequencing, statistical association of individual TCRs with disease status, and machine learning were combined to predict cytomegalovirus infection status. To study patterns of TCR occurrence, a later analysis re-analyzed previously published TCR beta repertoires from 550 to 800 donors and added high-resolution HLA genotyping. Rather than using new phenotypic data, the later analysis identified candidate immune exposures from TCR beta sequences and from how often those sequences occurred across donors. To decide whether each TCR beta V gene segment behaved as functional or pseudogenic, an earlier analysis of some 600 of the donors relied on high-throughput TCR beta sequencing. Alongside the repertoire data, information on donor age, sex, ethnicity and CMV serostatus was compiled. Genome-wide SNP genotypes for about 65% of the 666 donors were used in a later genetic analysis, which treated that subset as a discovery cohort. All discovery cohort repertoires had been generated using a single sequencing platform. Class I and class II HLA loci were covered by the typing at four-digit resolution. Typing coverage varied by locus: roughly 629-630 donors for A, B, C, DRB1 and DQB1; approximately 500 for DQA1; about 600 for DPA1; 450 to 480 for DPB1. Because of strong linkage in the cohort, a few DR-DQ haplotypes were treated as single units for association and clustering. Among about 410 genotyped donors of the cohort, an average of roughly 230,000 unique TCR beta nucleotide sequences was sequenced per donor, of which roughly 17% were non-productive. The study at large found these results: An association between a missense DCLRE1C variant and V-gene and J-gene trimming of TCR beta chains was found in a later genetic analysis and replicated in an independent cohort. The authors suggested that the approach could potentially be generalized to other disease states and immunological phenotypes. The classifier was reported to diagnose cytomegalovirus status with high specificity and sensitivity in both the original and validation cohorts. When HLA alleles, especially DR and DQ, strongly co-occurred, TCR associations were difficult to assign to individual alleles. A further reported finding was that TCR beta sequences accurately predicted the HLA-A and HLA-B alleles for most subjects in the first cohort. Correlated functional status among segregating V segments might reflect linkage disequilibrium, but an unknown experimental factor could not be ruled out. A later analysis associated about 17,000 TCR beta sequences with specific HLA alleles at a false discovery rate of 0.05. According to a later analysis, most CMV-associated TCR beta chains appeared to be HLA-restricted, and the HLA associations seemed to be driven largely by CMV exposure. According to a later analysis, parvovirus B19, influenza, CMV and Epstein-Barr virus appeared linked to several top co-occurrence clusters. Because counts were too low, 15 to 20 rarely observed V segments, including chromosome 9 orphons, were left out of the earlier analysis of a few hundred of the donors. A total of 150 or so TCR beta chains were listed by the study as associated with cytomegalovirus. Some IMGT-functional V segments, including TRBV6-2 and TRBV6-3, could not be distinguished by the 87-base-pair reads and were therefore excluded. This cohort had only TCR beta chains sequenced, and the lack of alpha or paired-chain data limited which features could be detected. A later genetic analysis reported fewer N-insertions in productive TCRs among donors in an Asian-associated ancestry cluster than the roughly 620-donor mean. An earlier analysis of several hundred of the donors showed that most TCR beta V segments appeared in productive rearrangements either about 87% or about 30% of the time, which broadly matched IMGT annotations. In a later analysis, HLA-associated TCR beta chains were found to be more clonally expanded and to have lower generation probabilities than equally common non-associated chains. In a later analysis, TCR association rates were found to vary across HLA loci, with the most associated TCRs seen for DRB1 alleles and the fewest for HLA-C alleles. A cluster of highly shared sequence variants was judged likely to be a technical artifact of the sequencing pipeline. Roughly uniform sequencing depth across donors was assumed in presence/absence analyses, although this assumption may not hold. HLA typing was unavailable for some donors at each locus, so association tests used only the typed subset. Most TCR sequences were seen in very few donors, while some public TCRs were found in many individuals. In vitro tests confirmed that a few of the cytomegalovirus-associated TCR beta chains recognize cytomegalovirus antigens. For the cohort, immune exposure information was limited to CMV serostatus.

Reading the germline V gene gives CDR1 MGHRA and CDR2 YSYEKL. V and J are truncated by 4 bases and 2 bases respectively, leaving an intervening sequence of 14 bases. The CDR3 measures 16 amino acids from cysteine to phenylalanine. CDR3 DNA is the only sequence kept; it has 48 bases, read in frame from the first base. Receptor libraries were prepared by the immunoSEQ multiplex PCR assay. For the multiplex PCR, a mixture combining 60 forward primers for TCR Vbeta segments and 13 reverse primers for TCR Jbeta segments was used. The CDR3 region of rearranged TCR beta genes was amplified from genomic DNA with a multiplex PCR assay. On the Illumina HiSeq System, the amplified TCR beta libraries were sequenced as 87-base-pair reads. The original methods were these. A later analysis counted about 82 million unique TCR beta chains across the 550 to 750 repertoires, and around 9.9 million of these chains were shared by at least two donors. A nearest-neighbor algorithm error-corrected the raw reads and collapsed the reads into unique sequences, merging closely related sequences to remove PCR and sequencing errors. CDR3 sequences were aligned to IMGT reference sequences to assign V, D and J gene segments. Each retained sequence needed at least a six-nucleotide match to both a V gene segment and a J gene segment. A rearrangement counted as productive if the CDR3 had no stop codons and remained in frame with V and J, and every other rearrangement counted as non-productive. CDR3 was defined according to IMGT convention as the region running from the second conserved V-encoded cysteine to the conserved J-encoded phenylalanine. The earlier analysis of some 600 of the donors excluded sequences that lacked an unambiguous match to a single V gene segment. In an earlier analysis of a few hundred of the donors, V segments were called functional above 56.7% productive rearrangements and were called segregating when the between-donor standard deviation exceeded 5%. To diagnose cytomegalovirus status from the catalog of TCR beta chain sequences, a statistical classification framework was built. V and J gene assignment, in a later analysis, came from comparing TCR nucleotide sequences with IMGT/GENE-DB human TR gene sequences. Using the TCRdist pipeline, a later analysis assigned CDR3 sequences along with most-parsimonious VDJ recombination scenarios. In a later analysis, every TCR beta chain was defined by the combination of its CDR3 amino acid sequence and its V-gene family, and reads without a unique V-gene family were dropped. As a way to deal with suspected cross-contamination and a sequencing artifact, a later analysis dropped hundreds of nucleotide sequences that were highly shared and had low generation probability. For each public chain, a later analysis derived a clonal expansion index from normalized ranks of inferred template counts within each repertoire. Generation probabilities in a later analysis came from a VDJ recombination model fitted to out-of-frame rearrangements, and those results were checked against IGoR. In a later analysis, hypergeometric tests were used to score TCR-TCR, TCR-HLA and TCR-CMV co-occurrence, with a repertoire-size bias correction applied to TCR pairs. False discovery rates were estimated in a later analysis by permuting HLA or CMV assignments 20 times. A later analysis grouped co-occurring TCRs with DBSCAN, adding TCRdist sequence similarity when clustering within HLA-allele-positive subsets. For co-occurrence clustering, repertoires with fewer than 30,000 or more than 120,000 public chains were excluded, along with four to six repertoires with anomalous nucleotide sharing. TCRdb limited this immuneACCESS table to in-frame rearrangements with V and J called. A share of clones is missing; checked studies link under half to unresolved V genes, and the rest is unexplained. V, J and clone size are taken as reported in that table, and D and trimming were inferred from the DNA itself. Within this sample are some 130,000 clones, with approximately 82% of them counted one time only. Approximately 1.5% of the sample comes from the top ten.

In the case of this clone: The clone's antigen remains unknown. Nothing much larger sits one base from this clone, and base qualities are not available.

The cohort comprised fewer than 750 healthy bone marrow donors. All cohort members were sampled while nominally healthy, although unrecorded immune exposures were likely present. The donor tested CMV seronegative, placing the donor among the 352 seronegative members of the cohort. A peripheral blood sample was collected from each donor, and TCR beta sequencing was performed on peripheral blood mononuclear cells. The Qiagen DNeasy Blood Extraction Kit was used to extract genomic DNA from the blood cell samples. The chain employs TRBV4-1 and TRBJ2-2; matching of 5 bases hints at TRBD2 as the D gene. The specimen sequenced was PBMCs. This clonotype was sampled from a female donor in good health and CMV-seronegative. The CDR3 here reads CASSPGLLINTGELFF. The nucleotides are TGCGCCAGCAGCCCCGGACTTCTAATCAACACCGGGGAGCTGTTTTTT.